The T cell receptor (beta chain) described here comes from a study of blood T cells in healthy people across ages. Alongside a J-beta primer mix, a sample-barcoded 5' primer served in a second PCR lasting about 7 to 12 cycles. TCRdb reanalysed the 5' RACE reads using MiXCR and keeps one entry per CDR3 protein. Of about 1.8 million distinct CDR3 sequences in the sample, around 50% are singletons; the top ten hold around 2.1%. V was shortened by 2 bases and J by 4 bases, with 20 bases between the two germline ends. There are 16 residues in the CDR3. Germline assignment: CDR1 SQVTM and CDR2 ANQGSEA. The chain carries TRBV29-1 and TRBJ1-2; tentatively, D is TRBD1 (5 bases). Sample: blood. The sequence was collected from a woman between 40 and 55 years old in good health. The CDR3 nucleotides are TGCAGCGTTGAAATTTACGGACACCAAGGAGGCTATGGCTACACCTTC. This codes for CSVEIYGHQGGYGYTF. The full variable domain, completed using reference TRBV29-1 and TRBJ1-2, is SAVISQKPSRDICQRGTSLTIQCQVDSQVTMMFWYRQQPGQSLTLIATANQGSEATYESGFVIDKFPISRPNLTFSTLTVSNMSPEDSSIYLCSVEIYGHQGGYGYTFGSGTRLTVV.